This TCR beta chain comes out of a study of spatial heterogeneity in lung cancer. Sample time point: sample taken at primary tumor resection. Unsorted whole RNA samples from tumor, nontumor lung or frozen PBMC were sequenced. There were roughly 78 donors, all of them untreated patients with early-stage non-small cell lung cancer. Study-level points and caveats: Compared with follow-up, resection was when ubiquitous expanded tumor TCRs appeared in blood more.

A single record per CDR3 protein comes from TCRdb applying MiXCR to the 5' RACE reads. The data hold 90,000 or so distinct CDR3 sequences, with approximately 8.9% observed a single time. Germline V gene data show CDR1 as SGHNT and CDR2 as YENEEA. The CDR3 is 16 residues long. V lost 5 bases to trimming and J lost 1 base; unmatched junction nucleotides: 4. In the case of this clonotype: Its antigen is not identified.

The origin of this receptor is a male donor with early-stage non-small cell lung cancer. The rearrangement joins TRBV11-3 to TRBJ2-3; 12 nucleotides line up with TRBD2. Sequences were derived from PBMCs, sampled at surgery. The CDR3 reads CASSPGLAGRTDTQYF. Written as DNA, the CDR3 is TGTGCCAGCAGCCCGGGACTAGCGGGTCGCACAGATACGCAGTATTTT.